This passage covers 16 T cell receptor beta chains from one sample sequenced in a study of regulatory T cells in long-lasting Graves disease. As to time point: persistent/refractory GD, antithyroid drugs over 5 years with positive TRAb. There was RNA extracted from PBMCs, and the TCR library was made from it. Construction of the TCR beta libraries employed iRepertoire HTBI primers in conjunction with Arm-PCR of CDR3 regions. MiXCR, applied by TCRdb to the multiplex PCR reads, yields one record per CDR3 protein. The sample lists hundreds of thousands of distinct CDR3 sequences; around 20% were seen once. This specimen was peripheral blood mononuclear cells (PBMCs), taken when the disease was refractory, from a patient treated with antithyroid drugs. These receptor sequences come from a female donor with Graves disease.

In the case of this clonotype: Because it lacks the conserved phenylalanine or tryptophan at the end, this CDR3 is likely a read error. The CDR3: CASSLTGWNTEAFS. The CDR3 coding sequence is TGTGCCAGCAGTTTAACAGGCTGGAACACTGAAGCTTTCTCT. The genes are TRBV28 and TRBJ1-1, with D possibly matching TRBD1 (5 bases). Germline CDR1 is MDHEN and CDR2 is SYDVKM. The CDR3 has 14 amino acids. V lost 2 bases and J 1 base, leaving 8 bases between the germline ends.

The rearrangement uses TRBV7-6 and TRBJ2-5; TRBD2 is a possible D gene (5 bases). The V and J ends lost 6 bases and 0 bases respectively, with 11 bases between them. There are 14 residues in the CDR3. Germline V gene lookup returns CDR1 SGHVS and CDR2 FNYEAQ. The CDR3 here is CASSPTRHQETQYF. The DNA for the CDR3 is TGTGCCAGCAGTCCTACTAGACACCAAGAGACCCAGTACTTC. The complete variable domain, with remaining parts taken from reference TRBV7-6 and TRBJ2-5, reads GAGVSQSPRYKVTKRGQDVALRCDPISGHVSLYWYRQALGQGPEFLTYFNYEAQQDKSGLPNDRFSAERPEGSISTLTIQRTEQRDSAMYRCASSPTRHQETQYFGPGTRLLVL.

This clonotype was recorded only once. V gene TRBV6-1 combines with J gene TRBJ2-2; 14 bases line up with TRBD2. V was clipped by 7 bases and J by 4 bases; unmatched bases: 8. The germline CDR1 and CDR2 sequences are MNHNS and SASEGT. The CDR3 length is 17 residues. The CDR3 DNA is TGTGCCAGCACCCCGGGGACTAGCGGGAGTTTCACCGGGGAGCTGTTTTTT. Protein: CASTPGTSGSFTGELFF.

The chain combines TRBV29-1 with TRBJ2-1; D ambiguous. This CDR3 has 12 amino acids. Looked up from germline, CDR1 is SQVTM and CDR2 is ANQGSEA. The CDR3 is CTCNLVSGEQFF. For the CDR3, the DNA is TGCACCTGCAATCTAGTGAGTGGGGAGCAGTTCTTC.

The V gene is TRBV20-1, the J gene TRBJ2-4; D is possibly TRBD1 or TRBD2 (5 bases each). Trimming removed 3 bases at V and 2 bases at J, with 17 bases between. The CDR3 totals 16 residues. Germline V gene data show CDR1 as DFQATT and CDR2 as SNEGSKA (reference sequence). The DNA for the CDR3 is TGCAGTGCTAGGGGGGTCCCGACGGGGCCCAAAAACATTCAGTACTTC. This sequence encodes CSARGVPTGPKNIQYF.

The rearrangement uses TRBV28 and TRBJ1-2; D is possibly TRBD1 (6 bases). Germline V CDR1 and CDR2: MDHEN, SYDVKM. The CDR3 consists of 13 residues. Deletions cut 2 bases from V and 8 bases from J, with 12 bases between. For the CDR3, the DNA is TGTGCCAGCAGTTTAAGACCGGGACAAGGCTACACCTTC. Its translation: CASSLRPGQGYTF.

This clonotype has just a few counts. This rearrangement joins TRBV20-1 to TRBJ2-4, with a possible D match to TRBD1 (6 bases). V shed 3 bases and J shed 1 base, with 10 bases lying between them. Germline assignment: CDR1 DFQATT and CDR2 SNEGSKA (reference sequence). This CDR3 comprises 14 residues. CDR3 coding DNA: TGCAGTGCTAGCGGGCAGGGGGCCAAAAACATTCAGTACTTC. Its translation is CSASGQGAKNIQYF.

The CDR3 region has the DNA TGTGCCAGCAGCGCGCCTCGACTAGCGCATGACACAGATACGCAGTATTTT. It encodes CASSAPRLAHDTDTQYF. The V gene is TRBV9, the J gene TRBJ2-3; 8 bases are a match to TRBD2. Germline CDR1 reads SGDLS; CDR2 reads YYNGEE. The CDR3 loop spans 17 amino acids. J gave up 2 bases and V 3 bases, and 11 bases lay outside the gene matches.

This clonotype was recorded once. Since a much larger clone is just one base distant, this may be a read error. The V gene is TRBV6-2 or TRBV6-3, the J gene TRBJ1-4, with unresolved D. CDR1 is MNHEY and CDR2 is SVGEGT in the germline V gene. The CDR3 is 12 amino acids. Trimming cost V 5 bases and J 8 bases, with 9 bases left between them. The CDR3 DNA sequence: TGTGCCAGCAGTCTTCATGGCGAAAAACTGTTTTTT. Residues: CASSLHGEKLFF.

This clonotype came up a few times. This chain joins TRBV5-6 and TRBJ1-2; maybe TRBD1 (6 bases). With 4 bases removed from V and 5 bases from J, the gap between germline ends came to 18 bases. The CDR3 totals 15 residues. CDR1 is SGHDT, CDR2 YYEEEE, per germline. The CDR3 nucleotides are TGTGCCAGCAGCCTGGCGGATTACAGGGTATATGGCTACACCTTC. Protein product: CASSLADYRVYGYTF.

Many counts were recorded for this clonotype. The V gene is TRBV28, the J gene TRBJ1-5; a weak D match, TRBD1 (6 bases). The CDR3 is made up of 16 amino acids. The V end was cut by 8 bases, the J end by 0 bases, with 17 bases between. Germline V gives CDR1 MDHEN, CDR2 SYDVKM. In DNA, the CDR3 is TGTGCCAGCGCTCTCCAGGGACAAGATAGCAATCAGCCCCAGCATTTT. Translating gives CASALQGQDSNQPQHF.

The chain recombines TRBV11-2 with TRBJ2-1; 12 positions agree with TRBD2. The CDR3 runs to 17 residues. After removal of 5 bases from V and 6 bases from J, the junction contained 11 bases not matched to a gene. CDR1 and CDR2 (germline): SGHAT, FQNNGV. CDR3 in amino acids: CASSHRASGRVFNEQFF. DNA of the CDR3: TGTGCCAGCAGCCACCGGGCTAGCGGGAGGGTATTCAATGAGCAGTTCTTC.

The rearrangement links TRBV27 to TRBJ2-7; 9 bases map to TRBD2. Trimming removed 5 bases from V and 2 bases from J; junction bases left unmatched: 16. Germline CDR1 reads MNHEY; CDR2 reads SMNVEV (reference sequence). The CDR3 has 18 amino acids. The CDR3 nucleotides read TGTGCCAGCAGTCATTTACGGGGTGGTAGCGGGAGAACCTACGAGCAGTACTTC. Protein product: CASSHLRGGSGRTYEQYF.

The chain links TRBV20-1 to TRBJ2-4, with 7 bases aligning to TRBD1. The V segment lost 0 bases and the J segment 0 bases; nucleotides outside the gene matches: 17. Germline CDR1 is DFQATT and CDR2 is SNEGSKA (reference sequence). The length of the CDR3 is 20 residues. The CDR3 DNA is TGCAGTGCTAGAGATATCGGTTGGGCAGGGGGAATTTTAGCCAAAAACATTCAGTACTTC. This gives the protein CSARDIGWAGGILAKNIQYF.

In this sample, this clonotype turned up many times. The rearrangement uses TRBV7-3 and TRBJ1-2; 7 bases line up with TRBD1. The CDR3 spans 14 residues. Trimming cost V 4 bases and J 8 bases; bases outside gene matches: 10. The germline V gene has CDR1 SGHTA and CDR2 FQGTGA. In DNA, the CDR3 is TGTGCCAGCAGCTCAGGGGGTTGGGGCGACGGCTACACCTTC. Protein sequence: CASSSGGWGDGYTF. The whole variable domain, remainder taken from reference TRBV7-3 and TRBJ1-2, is GAGVSQTPSNKVTEKGKYVELRCDPISGHTALYWYRQSLGQGPEFLIYFQGTGAADDSGLPNDRFFAVRPEGSVSTLKIQRTERGDSAVYLCASSSGGWGDGYTFGSGTRLTVV.

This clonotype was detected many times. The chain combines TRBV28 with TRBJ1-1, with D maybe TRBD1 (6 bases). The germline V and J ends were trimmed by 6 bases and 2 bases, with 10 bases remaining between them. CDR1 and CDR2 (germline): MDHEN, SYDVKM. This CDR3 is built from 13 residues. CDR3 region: CASRYRVNTEAFF. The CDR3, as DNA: TGTGCCAGCAGGTACAGGGTAAACACTGAAGCTTTCTTT. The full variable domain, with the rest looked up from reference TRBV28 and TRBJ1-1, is DVKVTQSSRYLVKRTGEKVFLECVQDMDHENMFWYRQDPGLGLRLIYFSYDVKMKEKGDIPEGYSVSREKKERFSLILESASTNQTSMYLCASRYRVNTEAFFGQGTRLTVV.